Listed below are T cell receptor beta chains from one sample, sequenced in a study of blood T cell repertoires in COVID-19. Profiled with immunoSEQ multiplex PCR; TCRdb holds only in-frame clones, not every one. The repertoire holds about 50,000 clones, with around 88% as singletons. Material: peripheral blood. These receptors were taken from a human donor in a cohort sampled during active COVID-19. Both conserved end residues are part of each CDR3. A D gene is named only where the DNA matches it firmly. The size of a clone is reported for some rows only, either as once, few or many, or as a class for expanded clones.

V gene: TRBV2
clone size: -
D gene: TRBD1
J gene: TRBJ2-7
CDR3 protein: CASSKRDRSYEQYF
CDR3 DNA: TGTGCCAGCAGTAAACGGGACAGGAGCTACGAGCAGTACTTC

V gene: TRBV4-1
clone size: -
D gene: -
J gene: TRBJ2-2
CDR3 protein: CASTQGPLTGELFF
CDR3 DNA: TGCGCCAGCACCCAGGGCCCGTTGACCGGGGAGCTGTTTTTT

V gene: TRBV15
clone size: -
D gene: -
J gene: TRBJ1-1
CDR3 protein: CATSRPSGSPSTEAFF
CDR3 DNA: TGTGCCACCAGCAGACCCTCCGGGTCGCCGAGCACTGAAGCTTTCTTT

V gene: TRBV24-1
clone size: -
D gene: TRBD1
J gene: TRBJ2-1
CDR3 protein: CATSDPSTGAGGQYNEQFF
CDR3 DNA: TGTGCCACCAGTGACCCATCAACAGGGGCTGGCGGTCAATACAATGAGCAGTTCTTC

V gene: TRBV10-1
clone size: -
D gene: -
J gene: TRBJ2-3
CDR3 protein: CASSEEPSTDTQYF
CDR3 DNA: TGCGCCAGCAGTGAGGAGCCTAGCACAGATACGCAGTATTTT

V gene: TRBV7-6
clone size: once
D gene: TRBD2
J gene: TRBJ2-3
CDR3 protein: CASSPRGGLDDTQYF
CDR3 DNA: TGTGCCAGCAGCCCGCGGGGGGGCCTCGACGATACGCAGTATTTT

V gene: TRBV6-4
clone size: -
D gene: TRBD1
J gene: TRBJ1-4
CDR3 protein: CASSDSKGQGGLTNEKLFF
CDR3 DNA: TGTGCCAGCAGTGACTCGAAAGGACAGGGAGGTTTGACTAATGAAAAACTGTTTTTT

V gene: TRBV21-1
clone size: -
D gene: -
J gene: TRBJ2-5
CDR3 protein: CASSHVPGGETQYF
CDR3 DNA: TGTGCCAGCAGCCATGTCCCAGGTGGGGAGACCCAGTACTTC

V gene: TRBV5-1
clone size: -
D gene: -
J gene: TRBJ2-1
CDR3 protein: CASSRIGTFSTSSYNEQFF
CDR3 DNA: TGCGCCAGCAGCCGGATTGGGACTTTTTCCACCAGCTCCTACAATGAGCAGTTCTTC

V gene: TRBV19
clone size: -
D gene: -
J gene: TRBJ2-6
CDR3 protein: CACGPLSGANVLTF
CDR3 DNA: TGTGCCTGTGGCCCGTTATCTGGGGCCAACGTCCTGACTTTC

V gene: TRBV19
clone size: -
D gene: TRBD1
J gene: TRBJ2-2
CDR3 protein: CASIETGGAGELFF
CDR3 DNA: TGTGCCAGTATCGAGACAGGGGGGGCCGGGGAGCTGTTTTTT

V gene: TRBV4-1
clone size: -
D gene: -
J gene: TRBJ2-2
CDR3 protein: CASSHPGARGAGELFF
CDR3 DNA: TGCGCCAGCAGCCACCCCGGGGCCAGGGGCGCCGGGGAGCTGTTTTTT

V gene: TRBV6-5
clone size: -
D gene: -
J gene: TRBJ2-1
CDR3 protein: CASSYSTSSYNEQFF
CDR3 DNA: TGTGCCAGCAGTTACTCGACTAGCTCCTACAATGAGCAGTTCTTC

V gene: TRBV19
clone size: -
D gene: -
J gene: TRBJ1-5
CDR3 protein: CASGQYPQPQHF
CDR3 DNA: TGTGCCAGCGGACAGTATCCCCAGCCCCAGCATTTT

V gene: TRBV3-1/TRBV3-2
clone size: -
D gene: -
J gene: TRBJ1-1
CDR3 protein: CASRSTGNTEAFF
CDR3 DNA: TGTGCCAGCAGGTCTACAGGGAACACTGAAGCTTTCTTT

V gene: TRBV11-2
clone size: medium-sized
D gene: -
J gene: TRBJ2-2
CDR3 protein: CASSSRLSNTGELFF
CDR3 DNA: TGTGCCAGCAGCTCCCGACTCAGTAACACCGGGGAGCTGTTTTTT

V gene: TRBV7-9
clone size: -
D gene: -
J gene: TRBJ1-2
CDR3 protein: CASSSPFMGEYGYTF
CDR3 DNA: TGTGCCAGCAGCTCGCCATTTATGGGAGAATATGGCTACACCTTC

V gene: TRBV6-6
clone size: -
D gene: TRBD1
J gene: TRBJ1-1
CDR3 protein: CASSSRTGEAFF
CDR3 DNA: TGTGCCAGCAGTTCCCGGACAGGTGAAGCTTTCTTT